Sequencing of this T cell receptor (beta chain) was carried out in a study of blood T cell repertoires in COVID-19. As originally analysed: Reference gene primer amplification in the assay estimated nucleated cell counts. TCRdb's table, derived via immunoSEQ multiplex PCR, lists solely in-frame clones and lacks some. The V and J calls and the clone size are those of that table, but D and trimming were determined from the DNA. The sample includes 340,000 or so clones, approximately 86% of them seen just once. This CDR3 contains 15 residues. Trimming left V 6 bases short and J 1 base short, with 16 bases between. Looked up from germline, CDR1 is SQVTM and CDR2 is ANQGSEA.

The TCR was taken from a woman between 40 and 50 years old with acute COVID-19. The sample was PBMCs or T cells enriched from blood (not recorded which). The chain carries TRBV29-1 and TRBJ2-1, with a weak D call TRBD2 (6 bases). The CDR3 nucleotides are TGCAGCGTAGTTCCCGGGACTCGGTCCTACAATGAGCAGTTCTTC. This sequence encodes CSVVPGTRSYNEQFF.